The sample holds a few counts of the clone carrying this T cell receptor (beta chain). Indicated treatment: roughly 18 received Ad26.COV2.S at low or high dose, single or two shots; five or six received placebo; per-sample allocation not given. Sampling was performed 63 days after the first vaccine or placebo injection. These data belong to a study of Ad26.COV2.S vaccination and SARS-CoV-2 variants. This CDR3 is built from 13 residues. The germline V and J ends were trimmed by 5 bases and 3 bases, with 7 bases remaining between them. Germline CDR1 is MNHEY and CDR2 is SVGEGT. Here immunoSEQ multiplex PCR was the method, and the copy in TCRdb shows in-frame clones only, minus some. The sample has 350,000 to 450,000 clones, 70% to 90% seen once; the top ten hold roughly 3.3%.

The input for sequencing was peripheral blood, taken in a trial of Ad26.COV2.S vaccine versus placebo. The rearrangement joins TRBV6-2 or TRBV6-3 to TRBJ2-2; D uncertain. This TCR was recovered from a person aged 18-60 years who received the Ad26.COV2.S COVID-19 vaccine or a placebo. The CDR3 DNA follows: TGTGCCAGCAGTAACGACCACACCGGGGAGCTGTTTTTT. Amino acids: CASSNDHTGELFF.